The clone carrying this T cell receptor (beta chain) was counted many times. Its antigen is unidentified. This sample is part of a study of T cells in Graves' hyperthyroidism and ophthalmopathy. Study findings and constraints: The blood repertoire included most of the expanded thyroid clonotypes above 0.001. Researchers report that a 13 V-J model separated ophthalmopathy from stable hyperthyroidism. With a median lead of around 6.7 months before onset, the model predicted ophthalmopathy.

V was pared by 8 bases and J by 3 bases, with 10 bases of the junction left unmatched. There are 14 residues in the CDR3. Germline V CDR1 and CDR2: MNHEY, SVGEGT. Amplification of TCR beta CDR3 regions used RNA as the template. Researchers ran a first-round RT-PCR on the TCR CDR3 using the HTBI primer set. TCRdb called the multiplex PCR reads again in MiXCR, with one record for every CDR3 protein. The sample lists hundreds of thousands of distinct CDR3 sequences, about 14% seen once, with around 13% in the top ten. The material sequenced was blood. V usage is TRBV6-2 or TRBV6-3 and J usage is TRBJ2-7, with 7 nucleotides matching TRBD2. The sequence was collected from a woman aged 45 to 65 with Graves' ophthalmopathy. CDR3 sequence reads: CASRPFAGVYEQYF. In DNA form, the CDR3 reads TGTGCCAGCCGTCCCTTTGCGGGGGTCTACGAGCAGTACTTC.